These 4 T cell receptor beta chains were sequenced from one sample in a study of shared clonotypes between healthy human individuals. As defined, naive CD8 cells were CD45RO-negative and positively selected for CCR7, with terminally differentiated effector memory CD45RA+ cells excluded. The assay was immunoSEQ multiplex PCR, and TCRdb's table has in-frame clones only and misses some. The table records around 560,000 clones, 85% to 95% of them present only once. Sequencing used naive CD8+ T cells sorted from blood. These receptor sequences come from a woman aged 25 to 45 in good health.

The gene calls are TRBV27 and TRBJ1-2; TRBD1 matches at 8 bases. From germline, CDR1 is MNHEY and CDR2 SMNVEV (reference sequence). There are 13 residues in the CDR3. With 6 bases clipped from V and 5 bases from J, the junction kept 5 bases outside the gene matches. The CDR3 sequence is CASRPQGAYGYTF. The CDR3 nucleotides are TGTGCCAGCAGACCGCAGGGGGCATATGGCTACACCTTC.

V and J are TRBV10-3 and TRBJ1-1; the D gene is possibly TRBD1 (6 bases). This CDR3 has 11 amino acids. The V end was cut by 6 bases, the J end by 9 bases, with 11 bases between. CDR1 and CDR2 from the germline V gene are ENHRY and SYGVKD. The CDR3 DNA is TGTGCCATCAGACACAGGGATCAAGCTTTCTTT. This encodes CAIRHRDQAFF.

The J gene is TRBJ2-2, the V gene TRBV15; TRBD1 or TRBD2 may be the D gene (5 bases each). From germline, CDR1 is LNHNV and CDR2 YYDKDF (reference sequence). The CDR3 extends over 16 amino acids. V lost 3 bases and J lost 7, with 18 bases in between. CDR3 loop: CATSSDLGVNNGELFF. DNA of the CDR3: TGTGCCACCAGCAGCGATCTGGGGGTGAATAACGGGGAGCTGTTTTTT. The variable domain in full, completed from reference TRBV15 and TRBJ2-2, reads DAMVIQNPRYQVTQFGKPVTLSCSQTLNHNVMYWYQQKSSQAPKLLFHYYDKDFNNEADTPDNFQSRRPNTSFCFLDIRSPGLGDTAMYLCATSSDLGVNNGELFFGEGSRLTVL.

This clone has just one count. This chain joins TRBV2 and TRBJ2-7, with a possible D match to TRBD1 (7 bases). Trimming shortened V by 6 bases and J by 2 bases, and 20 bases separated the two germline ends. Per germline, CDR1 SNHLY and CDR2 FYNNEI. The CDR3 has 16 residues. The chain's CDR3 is CASRQGQGGYPYEQYF. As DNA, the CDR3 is TGTGCCAGCAGACAGGGGCAGGGAGGTTATCCCTACGAGCAGTACTTC.